The 5 T cell receptor beta chains listed next were all sequenced from one sample in a study of T cells in localized non-small cell lung cancer. The protocol was immunoSEQ multiplex PCR, while the TCRdb copy is restricted to in-frame clones and leaves out a portion. The sample includes about 76,000 clones, 84% of them seen just once. Sample: peripheral blood, taken before any cancer treatment. These receptors all stem from a female donor over 55 with stage I lung adenocarcinoma.

The genes are TRBV6-4 and TRBJ2-4; D is perhaps TRBD2 (6 bases). The CDR3 spans 15 residues. Germline CDR1 and CDR2: MRHNA and SNTAGT. Trimming left V 2 bases short and J 7 bases short, with 15 bases between. CDR3 DNA: TGTGCCAGCAGTGACGATGGGGGGTCTAGCAACATTCAGTACTTC. Translated: CASSDDGGSSNIQYF.

The chain employs TRBV11-2 and TRBJ2-3, with TRBD2 matching 10 bases. V gave up 6 bases and J gave up 5 bases; unmatched junction bases: 11. The CDR3 consists of 16 residues. Germline V gene sequence: CDR1 SGHAT, CDR2 FQNNGV. CDR3 sequence reads: CASRPLAGALGDTQYF. DNA for the CDR3: TGTGCCAGCAGACCTCTAGCGGGGGCCCTGGGAGATACGCAGTATTTT.

V usage is TRBV5-6 and J usage is TRBJ1-5; TRBD1 might be the D (6 bases). The V end lost 2 bases, the J end lost 3 bases, and 12 bases lay between the germline ends. This CDR3 has 15 amino acids. Germline CDR1 reads SGHDT; CDR2 reads YYEEEE. The CDR3 nucleotides are TGTGCCAGCAGCTTTGGGGGCGGATTCAATCAGCCCCAGCATTTT. This sequence encodes CASSFGGGFNQPQHF.

The genes are TRBV7-8 and TRBJ1-5; 7 bases map to TRBD1. Unmatched junction bases numbered 4, after V lost 1 base and J lost 4 bases. The V gene's germline CDR1 is SGHVS and CDR2 FQNEAQ. This CDR3 region has 15 residues. Here the CDR3 reads CASSLGGGANQPQHF. CDR3 in DNA: TGTGCCAGCAGCTTAGGAGGGGGCGCAAATCAGCCCCAGCATTTT.

The chain links TRBV27 to TRBJ1-1; 10 bases fit TRBD1. The ends lost 4 bases at V and 5 bases at J; junction bases unmatched: 7. CDR1 MNHEY and CDR2 SMNVEV come from the germline V gene (reference sequence). The CDR3 spans 15 residues. CDR3 loop: CASSSIRDRGTEAFF. The CDR3 DNA reads as TGTGCCAGCAGTTCAATTCGGGACAGGGGTACTGAAGCTTTCTTT.